The 3 T cell receptor beta chains reported below all come from one sample, sequenced in a study of molecular identifiers for immune sequencing clone quantification. TCRdb re-analysed the PCR reads in MiXCR, keeping a single row per CDR3 protein. The repertoire holds approximately 9,800 distinct CDR3 sequences, with 15% to 20% as singletons. Sequencing input: naive CD8+ T cells from blood, with Jurkat cell RNA spiked in. Documented subset: FACS-sorted CD8+CD4-CCR7+CD45RA+ naive T cells. The receptors were sampled from a human donor in good health. Some libraries in this study had Jurkat cell RNA spiked in.

A word on this clonotype: Possible read error: a much larger clone is one base away. The rearrangement joins TRBV14 to TRBJ2-7; D might be TRBD2 (6 bases). Germline V lookup: CDR1 SGHDN, CDR2 FVKESK. This CDR3 has 13 amino acids. V was shortened by 4 bases and J by 3 bases, with 10 bases between the two germline ends. CDR3 amino acids: CASSPASDYEQYF. Written as DNA, the CDR3 is TGTGCCAGCAGCCCAGCTAGCGACTACGAGCAGTACTTC.

Concerning this clonotype: This may be a read error: a much more frequent sequence differs by one nucleotide. This rearrangement joins TRBV11-3 to TRBJ1-4; D gene uncertain. The germline CDR1 and CDR2 sequences are SGHNT and YENEEA. The CDR3 covers 14 residues. DNA for the CDR3: TGTGCCAGCAGCCCACGGACCGCTCATGAAAAACTGGTTTTT. This gives the protein CASSPRTAHEKLVF.

By share, this clonotype ranks as medium-sized. The CDR3 loop reads CASSSHTYEQYF. DNA of the CDR3: TGTGCCAGCAGCTCCCACACCTACGAGCAGTACTTC. V gene TRBV6-5 combines with J gene TRBJ2-7; D is ambiguous. The V end lost 6 bases, the J end lost 2 bases, and 8 bases lay between the germline ends. Germline values: CDR1 MNHEY, CDR2 SVGAGI. This CDR3 comprises 12 residues.